The clone carrying this T cell receptor beta chain was observed many times. Antigen specificity is unknown. CDR1 is MDHEN, CDR2 SYDVKM, per germline. This CDR3 region has 14 residues. V gave up 2 bases and J gave up 10 bases, with 15 bases separating them. Using its own MiXCR run on the RT-PCR reads, TCRdb lists one record per CDR3 protein. The sample contains around 540,000 distinct CDR3 sequences, 12% of which appear only once. This sample was included in a study of response to subunit inactivated influenza vaccine. Findings and caveats of the study: Few new T cells, the authors suggested, are recruited by each seasonal influenza vaccination.

The sample was PBMCs from blood, taken on the day of vaccination. This chain links TRBV28 with TRBJ2-1; D ambiguous. The receptor was isolated from a man aged 45-65 years who received an inactivated influenza vaccine. CDR3 nucleotides: TGTGCCAGCAGTTTAGCCCCCCCCGGGTGGGAGCAGTTCTTC. Its translation is CASSLAPPGWEQFF.